A single sample gave rise to the 26 T cell receptor beta chains below, sequenced in a study of PD-L1 blockade in urothelial cancer. Here immunoSEQ multiplex PCR was the method, and the copy in TCRdb shows in-frame clones only, minus some. The sample includes around 46,000 clones, 82% seen only once; the top ten take 13%. Described time point: peripheral blood 6 weeks after treatment start. Sequencing was performed on PBMCs, taken around atezolizumab (anti-PD-L1) treatment. The receptors originated from a man in his sixties with urothelial cancer.

Regarding this clone: The conserved closing phenylalanine or tryptophan is absent in this CDR3, likely reflecting a read error. Because the CDR3's place on the DNA is in doubt, the DNA is left out and the CDR3 is given as listed by TCRdb. The V gene is TRBV10-3, the J gene TRBJ2-3; TRBD2, as called in the table, went unchecked against the DNA. The CDR3 extends over 14 residues, inclusive of both ends. Per germline, CDR1 ENHRY and CDR2 SYGVKD. The CDR3 is CAISEDRTSGLSVC.

The chain uses TRBV6-1 and TRBJ2-1; 8 nucleotides match TRBD1. This CDR3 is built from 12 residues. In germline, CDR1 is MNHNS, CDR2 SASEGT. Germline trimming cut 8 bases from V and 10 bases from J; bases unmatched to any gene: 7. The CDR3: CASSGTGKEQFF. CDR3 nucleotide sequence: TGTGCCAGCTCAGGGACAGGCAAAGAGCAGTTCTTC.

This clone was counted a few times. The V and J genes are TRBV30 and TRBJ1-1; TRBD1 matches at 9 bases. V trimming: 3 bases; J trimming: 7 bases; junction bases outside the gene matches: 6. Germline lookup yields CDR1 GTSNPN and CDR2 SVGIG (reference sequence). This CDR3 has 13 amino acids. CDR3 sequence reads: CAWRAQGASEAFF. The CDR3 DNA is TGTGCCTGGAGGGCACAGGGGGCGAGTGAAGCTTTCTTT.

The rearrangement uses TRBV6-5 and TRBJ1-2; D is perhaps TRBD1 (6 bases). This CDR3 spans 13 amino acids. CDR1 and CDR2 from the germline V gene are MNHEY and SVGAGI. Trimming cost V 2 bases and J 2 bases, with 6 bases left between them. CDR3 nucleotide sequence: TGTGCCAGCAGTTACCAGGGGAACTATGGCTACACCTTC. Its protein is CASSYQGNYGYTF.

J is TRBJ2-5 and V is TRBV2; 10 bases align to TRBD2. The V and J ends lost 6 bases and 7 bases, in that order; junction bases with no gene match: 5. The CDR3 consists of 13 residues. CDR1 and CDR2 (germline): SNHLY, FYNNEI. This CDR3 is CASSERGGVTQYF. The CDR3 nucleotides are TGTGCCAGCAGCGAGCGGGGGGGTGTGACCCAGTACTTC.

CDR3 sequence: CATSRGQSSSETQYF. CDR3 in DNA: TGTGCCACCAGCAGAGGACAGTCTTCCTCAGAGACCCAGTACTTC. The V gene is TRBV15, the J gene TRBJ2-5; TRBD1 might be the D (5 bases). From germline, CDR1 is LNHNV and CDR2 YYDKDF (reference sequence). V was trimmed by 1 base and J by 4 bases, leaving 13 bases between them. This CDR3 is built from 15 residues.

The chain is built from TRBV2 and TRBJ1-3, with a possible D match to TRBD1 (5 bases). This CDR3 contains 15 residues. Trimming removed 8 bases at V and 0 bases at J, with 14 bases between. CDR1 SNHLY and CDR2 FYNNEI come from the germline V gene. This CDR3 reads CASAYRSHSGNTIYF. The CDR3 region has the DNA TGTGCCAGCGCCTACAGGTCTCACTCTGGAAACACCATATATTTT.

The V and J genes are TRBV5-1 and TRBJ1-6, with D unclear. V was pared by 3 bases and J by 10 bases, with 11 bases between. The CDR3 runs 13 residues. Germline V CDR1 and CDR2: SGHRS, YFSETQ. CDR3: CASSSYSESPLHF. For the CDR3, the DNA is TGCGCCAGCAGCTCGTACAGTGAATCACCCCTCCACTTT. Variable domain in full (rest from reference TRBV5-1 and TRBJ1-6): KAGVTQTPRYLIKTRGQQVTLSCSPISGHRSVSWYQQTPGQGLQFLFEYFSETQRNKGNFPGRFSGRQFSNSRSEMNVSTLELGDSALYLCASSSYSESPLHFGNGTRLTVT.

The CDR3 DNA follows: TGCGCCAGCAGCCATTCGGGGGATCGCGGCTACACCTTC. It encodes CASSHSGDRGYTF. The genes are TRBV4-3 and TRBJ1-2; possible D gene TRBD1, 5 bases. V was clipped by 3 bases and J by 8 bases, with 13 bases between them. Germline V gene sequence: CDR1 LGHNA, CDR2 YSLEER. The CDR3 length is 13 residues.

The V and J genes are TRBV28 and TRBJ2-5; 9 nucleotides line up with TRBD2. The germline gives CDR1 MDHEN, CDR2 SYDVKM. J lost 0 bases, V lost 6 bases, and 11 bases had no gene match. The CDR3 length is 17 residues. The CDR3 loop reads CASSRGGAGPYQETQYF. The CDR3 nucleotides read TGTGCCAGCAGCCGCGGGGGGGCCGGGCCCTACCAAGAGACCCAGTACTTC.

CDR3: CATSRDIMRGEQYF. CDR3 DNA sequence: TGTGCCACCAGCAGAGATATTATGCGGGGCGAGCAGTACTTC. V usage is TRBV15 and J usage is TRBJ2-7; possible D gene TRBD2, 6 bases. From germline, CDR1 is LNHNV and CDR2 YYDKDF (reference sequence). Trimming removed 0 bases from V and 6 bases from J, with 12 bases in between. The CDR3 is 14 amino acids.

The V gene is TRBV2, the J gene TRBJ2-6; D gene unclear. V was clipped by 5 bases and J by 2 bases, with 10 bases between them. This CDR3 contains 15 residues. Germline CDR1 SNHLY, CDR2 FYNNEI. The CDR3 sequence is CASSPKRTGANVLTF. As DNA, the CDR3 is TGTGCCAGCAGTCCCAAGAGGACTGGGGCCAACGTCCTGACTTTC.

The CDR3 is CASAGGTSAYNEQFF. The CDR3 bases are TGTGCCAGCGCCGGGGGGACTAGCGCGTACAATGAGCAGTTCTTC. This sequence joins TRBV7-6 and TRBJ2-1; 10 nucleotides line up with TRBD2. CDR1 and CDR2 (germline): SGHVS, FNYEAQ. The CDR3 runs to 15 residues. After removal of 8 bases from V and 4 bases from J, the junction contained 8 bases not matched to a gene.

V and J are TRBV25-1 and TRBJ2-7; the D is unclear. CDR1 and CDR2 (germline): MGHDK, SYGVNS. Trimming pared 4 bases from V and 3 bases from J, leaving 7 bases between. This CDR3 spans 12 amino acids. The CDR3 here is CASSAPGYEQYF. CDR3 in DNA: TGTGCCAGCAGTGCCCCCGGCTACGAGCAGTACTTC.

The V and J genes are TRBV5-4 and TRBJ2-2; TRBD1 is a possible D gene (5 bases). Germline CDR1 is SGHNT and CDR2 is YYREEE (reference sequence). The V gene lost 0 bases and the J gene lost 2 bases, with 11 bases spanning the gap. CDR3 length: 16 amino acids. The CDR3 loop reads CASSLEAGFNTGELFF. The DNA for the CDR3 is TGTGCCAGCAGCTTGGAGGCAGGGTTTAACACCGGGGAGCTGTTTTTT.

The J gene is TRBJ1-1, the V gene TRBV11-1; weak D call: TRBD1 (5 bases). CDR1 is SGHAT and CDR2 is FQDESV in the germline V gene (reference sequence). V was pared by 0 bases and J by 4 bases, with 6 bases between. The CDR3 sequence is 13 residues long. CDR3 DNA: TGTGCCAGCAGCTTAGCAGGGGTCACTGAAGCTTTCTTT. It translates to CASSLAGVTEAFF.

This chain uses TRBV28 with TRBJ2-7; 8 positions agree with TRBD2. From germline, CDR1 is MDHEN and CDR2 SYDVKM. The J segment lost 4 bases and the V segment lost 4 bases, leaving 12 bases of the junction unmatched. The CDR3 length is 16 residues. The CDR3 reads CASSSIDGAGAYEQYF. The CDR3, as DNA: TGTGCCAGCAGTTCAATAGACGGAGCGGGAGCGTACGAGCAGTACTTC.

V gene TRBV5-1 combines with J gene TRBJ2-1; TRBD2 matches at 13 bases. The CDR3 covers 15 residues. Germline V lookup: CDR1 SGHRS, CDR2 YFSETQ. Trimming cost V 0 bases and J 10 bases; bases outside gene matches: 4. The CDR3 DNA is TGCGCCAGCAGCTTGGATACTAGCGGGGGGGCGGAGCAGTTCTTC. It is translated as CASSLDTSGGAEQFF.

The chain couples TRBV9 to TRBJ1-2; D is unclear. Trimming stripped 0 bases from V and 3 bases from J, with 9 bases between. This CDR3 spans 14 amino acids. From germline, CDR1 is SGDLS and CDR2 YYNGEE. CDR3 sequence (DNA): TGTGCCAGCAGCGTAGGGTCGGAGGACTATGGCTACACCTTC. It is translated as CASSVGSEDYGYTF.

CDR3 amino acids: CASSLIGSVTDTQYF. CDR3 DNA: TGTGCCAGCAGTTTAATCGGGAGCGTGACAGATACGCAGTATTTT. The chain joins TRBV27 to TRBJ2-3, with D perhaps TRBD2 (6 bases). V shed 2 bases and J shed 3 bases, with 12 bases lying between them. The CDR3 has 15 amino acids. Per the germline V gene, CDR1 is MNHEY and CDR2 is SMNVEV (reference sequence).

The chain combines TRBV6-5 with TRBJ1-4; D call uncertain. The CDR3 loop spans 14 amino acids. Trimming took 11 bases from V and 0 from J, leaving 13 bases between them. The germline CDR1 and CDR2 sequences are MNHEY and SVGAGI. As DNA, the CDR3 is TGTGCCTCCAGCGTGAGAGCAACTAATGAAAAACTGTTTTTT. Its protein is CASSVRATNEKLFF.

The gene calls are TRBV29-1 and TRBJ2-7; perhaps TRBD1 as D (5 bases). Between the trimmed V and J ends, which lost 2 bases and 13 bases, there was a span of 21 bases. The CDR3 has 13 residues. Germline CDR1 is SQVTM and CDR2 is ANQGSEA. The CDR3 DNA reads TGCAGCGTTGAATGGGGCAAATGGAGTGCAAACTACTTC. It translates to CSVEWGKWSANYF.

The CDR3 region is CASSSDISSPLHF. CDR3 bases: TGTGCCAGCAGCTCGGACATTTCTTCACCCCTCCACTTT. The genes are TRBV7-2 and TRBJ1-6, with D possibly TRBD1 on 5 matching bases. CDR3 length: 13 residues. V was trimmed by 4 bases and J by 9 bases, leaving 10 bases between them. Per the germline V gene, CDR1 is SGHTA and CDR2 is FQGNSA. The variable domain in full, with the rest retrieved from reference TRBV7-2 and TRBJ1-6, is GAGVSQSPSNKVTEKGKDVELRCDPISGHTALYWYRQSLGQGLEFLIYFQGNSAPDKSGLPSDRFSAERTGGSVSTLTIQRTQQEDSAVYLCASSSDISSPLHFGNGTRLTVT.

The chain uses TRBV7-8 and TRBJ1-2; 8 bases are a match to TRBD1. The V gene's germline CDR1 is SGHVS and CDR2 FQNEAQ. CDR3 length: 16 amino acids. Trimming at V came to 5 bases and at J to 1 base, leaving 9 bases not matched to a gene. CDR3 sequence: CASSPRTGSNNYGYTF. CDR3 sequence (DNA): TGTGCCAGCAGCCCGCGGACAGGGAGCAATAACTATGGCTACACCTTC.

V and J are TRBV5-1 and TRBJ2-7; 8 nucleotides match TRBD2. The germline V gene has CDR1 SGHRS and CDR2 YFSETQ. The CDR3 is made up of 15 amino acids. Unmatched junction bases numbered 12, after V lost 5 bases and J lost 5 bases. The CDR3 bases are TGCGCCAGCAGAGAGGAAGGCGGGAGGCTCCACGAGCAGTACTTC. Translating gives CASREEGGRLHEQYF. Full variable domain (remainder filled in from reference TRBV5-1 and TRBJ2-7): KAGVTQTPRYLIKTRGQQVTLSCSPISGHRSVSWYQQTPGQGLQFLFEYFSETQRNKGNFPGRFSGRQFSNSRSEMNVSTLELGDSALYLCASREEGGRLHEQYFGPGTRLTVT.

The chain couples TRBV7-2 to TRBJ2-7; D uncertain. This CDR3 comprises 13 residues. Germline V gene sequence: CDR1 SGHTA, CDR2 FQGNSA. Trimming shortened V by 5 bases and J by 2 bases, and 10 bases separated the two germline ends. Written as DNA, the CDR3 is TGTGCCAGCAGCCCCCGGTCGGCCTACGAGCAGTACTTC. Residues: CASSPRSAYEQYF.